This T cell receptor beta chain was sequenced for a study of vaccination and CD4 T cells after COVID-19. Study-wide context: SARS-CoV-2, HCoV-NL63, HCoV-OC43 and HCoV-229E supplied the overlapping spike peptides used to stimulate cells.

This CDR3 is 15 amino acids long. From germline, CDR1 is SGDLS and CDR2 YYNGEE. Sample treatment: approximately 11-day PBMC culture with coronavirus spike peptide pools or control peptides (ViraFEST assay). The Oncomine TCR Beta short-read assay sequenced DNA from cultured CD4+ T cells. MiXCR, run by TCRdb on the PCR reads, gives a single entry per CDR3 protein. The sample records under 25,000 distinct CDR3 sequences, around 52% being singletons. Concerning this clonotype itself: Its specificity is not known. The junction shows a germline mismatch at one end, possibly a read error.

The TCR originated in a human donor who had recovered from COVID-19. The J gene is TRBJ2-2, the V gene TRBV9; TRBD2 agrees at 8 bases. The sequenced sample consisted of CD4+ T cells from blood, cultured in vitro. The chain's CDR3 is CASSEQTSGWGELFF. The CDR3 DNA sequence: TGTGCTAGCAGCGAACAAACTAGCGGATGGGGGGAGCTGTTTTTT.